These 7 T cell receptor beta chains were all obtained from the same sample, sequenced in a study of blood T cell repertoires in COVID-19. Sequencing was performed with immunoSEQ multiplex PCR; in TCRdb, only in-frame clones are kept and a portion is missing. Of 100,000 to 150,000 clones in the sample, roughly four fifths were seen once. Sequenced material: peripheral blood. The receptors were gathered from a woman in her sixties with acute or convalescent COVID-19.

In DNA form, the CDR3 reads TGTGCCAGCAGCTTACCGCGGTCTAGCTCCTATAATTCACCCCTCCACTTT. Translating gives CASSLPRSSSYNSPLHF. V and J are TRBV7-2 and TRBJ1-6; D gene ambiguous. CDR1 and CDR2 from the germline V gene are SGHTA and FQGNSA. This CDR3 spans 17 amino acids. The ends were cut back, 2 bases at V and 0 bases at J, with 11 bases in the middle.

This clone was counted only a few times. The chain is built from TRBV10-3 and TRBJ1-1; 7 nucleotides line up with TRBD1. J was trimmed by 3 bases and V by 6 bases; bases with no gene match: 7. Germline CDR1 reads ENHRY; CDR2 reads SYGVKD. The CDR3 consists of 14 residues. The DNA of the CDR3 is TGTGCCATCAGCCAGCCCACAGGGGACACTGAAGCTTTCTTT. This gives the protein CAISQPTGDTEAFF.

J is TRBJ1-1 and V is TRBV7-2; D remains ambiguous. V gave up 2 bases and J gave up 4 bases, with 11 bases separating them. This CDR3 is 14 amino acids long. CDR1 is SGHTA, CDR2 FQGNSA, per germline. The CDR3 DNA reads TGTGCCAGCAGCTTATCGGTCTTGAGCACTGAAGCTTTCTTT. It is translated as CASSLSVLSTEAFF. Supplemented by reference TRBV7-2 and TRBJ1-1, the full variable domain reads GAGVSQSPSNKVTEKGKDVELRCDPISGHTALYWYRQSLGQGLEFLIYFQGNSAPDKSGLPSDRFSAERTGGSVSTLTIQRTQQEDSAVYLCASSLSVLSTEAFFGQGTRLTVV.

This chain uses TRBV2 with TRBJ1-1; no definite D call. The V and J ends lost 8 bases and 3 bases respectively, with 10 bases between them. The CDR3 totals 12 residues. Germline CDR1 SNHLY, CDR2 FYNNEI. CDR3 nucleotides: TGTGCCAGCGGCGACACCTACACTGAAGCTTTCTTT. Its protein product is CASGDTYTEAFF.

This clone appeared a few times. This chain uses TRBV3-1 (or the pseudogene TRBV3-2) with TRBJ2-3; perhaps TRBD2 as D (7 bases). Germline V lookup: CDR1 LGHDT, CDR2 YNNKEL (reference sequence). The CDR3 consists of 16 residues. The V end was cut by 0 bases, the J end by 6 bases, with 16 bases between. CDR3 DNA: TGTGCCAGCAGCCAAGACGGCGGGGGCTCGTGGGATACGCAGTATTTT. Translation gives CASSQDGGGSWDTQYF.

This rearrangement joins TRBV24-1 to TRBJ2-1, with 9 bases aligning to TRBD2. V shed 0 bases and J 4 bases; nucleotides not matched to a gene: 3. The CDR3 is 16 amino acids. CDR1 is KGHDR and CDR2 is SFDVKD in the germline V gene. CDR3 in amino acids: CATSDLVAGEYNEQFF. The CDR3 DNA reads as TGTGCCACCAGTGATTTGGTAGCGGGGGAGTACAATGAGCAGTTCTTC.

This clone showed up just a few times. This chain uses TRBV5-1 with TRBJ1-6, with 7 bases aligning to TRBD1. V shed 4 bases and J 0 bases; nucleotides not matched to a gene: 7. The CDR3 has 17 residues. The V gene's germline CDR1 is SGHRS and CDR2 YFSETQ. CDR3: CASSPDRASSYNSPLHF. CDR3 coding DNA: TGCGCCAGCAGCCCCGACAGGGCGAGCTCCTATAATTCACCCCTCCACTTT.